This TCR beta chain was recovered during a study of T cell responses to AZD1222 COVID-19 vaccine. Study conclusions and caveats: Receipt of two AZD1222 doses was followed by a rise in Spike-specific TCR breadth and depth. Sampling that yielded the repertoires occurred only after the peak T cell response. There were mostly white British donors and more females than males, and clonal diversity was possibly underestimated. Epitopes outside B.1.351 and B.1.1.7 mutated regions reportedly drew nearly half of spike TCRs.

Profiling relied on immunoSEQ multiplex PCR, and the TCRdb table lists in-frame clones only, not all of them. The sample contains around 120,000 clones, approximately 85% of which appear only once. To note about this clone: Antigen unknown. Other nucleotide sequences in the sample specify the same CDR3.

The specimen was peripheral blood, collected on day 0 of MenACWY control vaccination. The TCR originated in an adult in good health.

The CDR3 sequence: CASSLAGGNEKLFF. The CDR3, as DNA: TGTGCCAGCAGCTTAGCAGGGGGGAATGAAAAACTGTTTTTT. The V gene is TRBV7-2, the J gene TRBJ1-4; D possibly corresponds to TRBD1 (6 bases). Germline CDR1 SGHTA, CDR2 FQGNSA. The CDR3 extends over 14 amino acids. Trimming cost V 0 bases and J 5 bases, with 7 bases left between them.